Below, 16 T cell receptor beta chains from the same sample are listed, as sequenced in a study of blood T cell repertoires in COVID-19. TCRdb's table, derived via immunoSEQ multiplex PCR, lists solely in-frame clones and lacks some. Of about 120,000 clones listed, less than 90% are singletons. The sequencing input was peripheral blood. The receptors derive from a man aged 65 to 85 with acute or convalescent COVID-19.

This rearrangement joins TRBV4-2 to TRBJ2-3; maybe TRBD2 (5 bases). There are 14 residues in the CDR3. The germline V gene has CDR1 LGHNA and CDR2 YNFKEQ. Trimming removed 4 bases from V and 13 bases from J, with 21 bases in between. CDR3: CASSPQNVGVGEYF. DNA for the CDR3: TGTGCCAGCAGCCCCCAAAACGTAGGCGTCGGGGAGTATTTT.

The chain carries TRBV5-1 and TRBJ2-1; D gene uncertain. The CDR3 extends over 15 amino acids. The V end was cut by 2 bases, the J end by 0 bases, with 9 bases between. In germline, CDR1 is SGHRS, CDR2 YFSETQ. This chain's CDR3 is CASSFSTGSYNEQFF. For the CDR3, the DNA is TGCGCCAGCAGCTTTTCCACGGGCTCCTACAATGAGCAGTTCTTC.

The chain carries TRBV7-8 and TRBJ1-6; possible D gene TRBD1, 5 bases. V was cut by 0 bases and J by 0 bases, with 15 bases left in between. The CDR3 sequence is 19 residues long. CDR1 and CDR2 from the germline V gene are SGHVS and FQNEAQ. The CDR3: CASSLARRGVFSYNSPLHF. The CDR3 nucleotides are TGTGCCAGCAGCTTAGCGAGGAGGGGTGTATTCTCCTATAATTCACCCCTCCACTTT.

The genes are TRBV2 and TRBJ1-3; the D is unclear. The V gene's germline CDR1 is SNHLY and CDR2 FYNNEI. With 3 bases removed from V and 0 bases from J, the gap between germline ends came to 12 bases. The CDR3 is 16 residues long. CDR3 coding DNA: TGTGCCAGCAGTGAGGAGGCAGGCTCCTCTGGAAACACCATATATTTT. It specifies CASSEEAGSSGNTIYF.

The chain combines TRBV7-8 with TRBJ2-7, with a possible D match to TRBD1 (7 bases). V gave up 5 bases and J gave up 4 bases, with 21 bases separating them. The length of the CDR3 is 16 residues. Germline-derived CDR1 and CDR2 are SGHVS and FQNEAQ. CDR3 bases: TGTGCCAGCAGCGGGGCGGGATCCGGGACAGATTACGAGCAGTACTTC. Translation gives CASSGAGSGTDYEQYF.

The CDR3 here is CASSLTGLNEQYF. DNA for the CDR3: TGTGCCAGCAGTTTAACCGGTCTGAACGAGCAGTACTTC. The chain links TRBV27 to TRBJ2-7; no reliable D call. This CDR3 comprises 13 residues. Per the germline V gene, CDR1 is MNHEY and CDR2 is SMNVEV (reference sequence). V was trimmed by 2 bases and J by 5 bases, leaving 10 bases between them.

The chain couples TRBV5-5 to TRBJ2-7; 7 nucleotides agree with TRBD2. The CDR3 sequence is 15 residues long. CDR1 is SGHKS, CDR2 YYEKEE, per germline (reference sequence). V was pared by 0 bases and J by 7 bases, with 10 bases of the junction left unmatched. The DNA for the CDR3 is TGTGCCAGCAGCTTGGAGGGAGCGGGATTCGAAGAGCAGTACTTC. Translating it yields CASSLEGAGFEEQYF.

This rearrangement joins TRBV29-1 to TRBJ2-7, with TRBD2 matching over 11 bases. Trimming took 6 bases from V and 3 from J; bases not matched to a gene: 1. The CDR3 loop spans 12 amino acids. CDR1 is SQVTM and CDR2 is ANQGSEA in the germline V gene. CDR3 sequence reads: CSVTSGGYEQYF. The CDR3 DNA follows: TGCAGCGTAACTAGCGGGGGCTACGAGCAGTACTTC.

This clone was seen only a few times. This chain joins TRBV2 and TRBJ1-2; the D is unclear. From germline, CDR1 is SNHLY and CDR2 FYNNEI. The CDR3 has 14 residues. Trimming pared 6 bases from V and 2 bases from J, leaving 13 bases between. CDR3 residues: CASRDPTENYGYTF. In DNA form, the CDR3 reads TGTGCCAGCAGAGACCCTACAGAGAACTATGGCTACACCTTC.

The rearrangement links TRBV19 to TRBJ1-2, with D perhaps TRBD1 (6 bases). This CDR3 spans 15 amino acids. Germline CDR1 reads LNHDA; CDR2 reads SQIVND (reference sequence). The V gene lost 6 bases and the J gene lost 1 base, with 15 bases spanning the gap. CDR3 region: CASSPRTDYNYGYTF. For the CDR3, the DNA is TGTGCCAGTAGCCCCCGGACAGATTATAACTATGGCTACACCTTC.

The chain combines TRBV5-6 with TRBJ2-6; D is possibly TRBD1 (6 bases). Germline loops: CDR1 SGHDT, CDR2 YYEEEE. Trimming took 3 bases from V and 5 from J, leaving 15 bases between them. This CDR3 spans 16 amino acids. CDR3 loop: CASSSRQVVWANVLTF. The CDR3 bases are TGTGCCAGCAGCTCCAGACAGGTAGTTTGGGCCAACGTCCTGACTTTC.

This clone was found a few times. The chain combines TRBV2 with TRBJ1-4; maybe TRBD1 (6 bases). The CDR3 spans 16 residues. Germline V lookup: CDR1 SNHLY, CDR2 FYNNEI. V was pared by 5 bases and J by 8 bases, with 21 bases between. CDR3 amino acids: CASSSDGRGGMEKLFF. The CDR3 nucleotides are TGTGCCAGCAGTTCCGACGGGAGGGGGGGAATGGAAAAACTGTTTTTT.

The chain recombines TRBV7-2 with TRBJ2-2, with 10 bases identical to TRBD2. Germline assignment: CDR1 SGHTA and CDR2 FQGNSA. Trimming took 5 bases from V and 0 from J; bases not matched to a gene: 3. The CDR3 is made up of 16 amino acids. CDR3 protein: CASSPLAGANTGELFF. The CDR3, as DNA: TGTGCCAGCAGCCCGCTAGCGGGGGCGAACACCGGGGAGCTGTTTTTT.

The V gene is TRBV29-1, the J gene TRBJ2-7; possible D gene TRBD2, 5 bases. CDR1 and CDR2 from the germline V gene are SQVTM and ANQGSEA. This CDR3 is 12 amino acids long. The ends were cut back, 7 bases at V and 7 bases at J, with 17 bases in the middle. For the CDR3, the DNA is TGCAGCGGGAGGCGACCGACGGGGGAGCAGTACTTC. This sequence encodes CSGRRPTGEQYF.

This sequence joins TRBV5-1 and TRBJ1-2; 7 bases fit TRBD1. CDR1 SGHRS and CDR2 YFSETQ come from the germline V gene. J gave up 8 bases and V 3 bases, and 10 bases lay outside the gene matches. The length of the CDR3 is 14 residues. The CDR3 sequence is CASSSSGQILGYTF. The DNA of the CDR3 is TGCGCCAGCAGCTCCTCGGGACAGATCCTGGGCTACACCTTC. The variable domain in full, with the rest retrieved from reference TRBV5-1 and TRBJ1-2, is KAGVTQTPRYLIKTRGQQVTLSCSPISGHRSVSWYQQTPGQGLQFLFEYFSETQRNKGNFPGRFSGRQFSNSRSEMNVSTLELGDSALYLCASSSSGQILGYTFGSGTRLTVV.

This clone showed up just a few times. The chain joins TRBV7-6 to TRBJ2-5, with D perhaps matching TRBD2 (5 bases). The CDR3 spans 18 residues. V shed 0 bases and J shed 2 bases, with 19 bases lying between them. Germline lookup yields CDR1 SGHVS and CDR2 FNYEAQ. The CDR3 loop reads CASSLAHGLTFFQETQYF. The DNA of the CDR3 is TGTGCCAGCAGCTTAGCCCATGGACTCACTTTTTTTCAAGAGACCCAGTACTTC.